This TCR beta chain emerged from a study of PD-L1 blockade in urothelial cancer. Whole-study context: T cells were recovered from blood samples at a median of roughly 150,000. General study points: Pretreatment blood TCR clonality under the median forecast improved survival.

The time point was: peripheral blood 6 weeks after treatment start. V lost 0 bases, J lost 0 bases, and 4 bases lay in between. Germline V gene lookup returns CDR1 SGHRS and CDR2 YFSETQ. The CDR3 is made up of 14 amino acids. On this clone itself: As yet, its antigen is unknown.

The protocol was immunoSEQ multiplex PCR, while the TCRdb copy is restricted to in-frame clones and leaves out a portion. The table has tens of thousands of clones, approximately 84% seen once; the top ten hold roughly 10%. The chain joins TRBV5-1 to TRBJ1-3; D not certain. This TCR was sampled from a man in his sixties with urothelial cancer. Sequencing was performed on PBMCs, taken around atezolizumab (anti-PD-L1) treatment. The CDR3 region has the DNA TGCGCCAGCAGCTTGGACAGCTCTGGAAACACCATATATTTT. Translating gives CASSLDSSGNTIYF.